Shown below are 15 T cell receptor beta chains from a single sample sequenced in a study of cytomegalovirus exposure and HLA in healthy donors. PCR employed 60 Vbeta and 13 Jbeta primers. TCRdb's copy holds only in-frame clones and misses some; the assay was immunoSEQ multiplex PCR. This table holds over 200,000 clones, 70% found once. Sequencing was done on a sample of PBMCs. These TCRs come from a man in his forties in good health and CMV-seropositive.

The chain recombines TRBV5-1 with TRBJ1-2; D is unresolved. The CDR3 totals 13 residues. V lost 4 bases to trimming and J lost 2 bases, with 9 bases between them. CDR1 and CDR2 (germline): SGHRS, YFSETQ. CDR3 region: CASSERENYGYTF. In DNA form, the CDR3 reads TGCGCCAGCAGCGAGAGGGAGAACTATGGCTACACCTTC.

V is TRBV19 and J is TRBJ1-5, with 11 positions matching TRBD1. Losses at the gene ends were 3 bases for V and 2 bases for J; bases not matched to a gene: 3. This CDR3 region has 16 residues. Germline loops: CDR1 LNHDA, CDR2 SQIVND (reference sequence). The DNA of the CDR3 is TGTGCCAGTAGTATGGGACAGGGGGTCGGCAATCAGCCCCAGCATTTT. Translating it yields CASSMGQGVGNQPQHF.

The chain is built from TRBV28 and TRBJ2-1, with 9 bases identical to TRBD1. This CDR3 is built from 14 residues. CDR1 is MDHEN and CDR2 is SYDVKM in the germline V gene. Trimming removed 3 bases from V and 8 bases from J; junction bases left unmatched: 5. The chain's CDR3 is CASSFWDREDEQFF. The CDR3 nucleotides read TGTGCCAGCAGTTTTTGGGACAGGGAGGATGAGCAGTTCTTC.

On this clone itself: Mismatch with germline at one junction end may stem from a read error. The genes are TRBV11-3 and TRBJ1-1; D not resolved. Germline CDR1 SGHNT, CDR2 YENEEA. This CDR3 comprises 13 residues. The CDR3, as DNA: TGTGCCAGCAGCTTAGATATTAACAGTGAAGCTTTCTTT. This encodes CASSLDINSEAFF.

The CDR3 DNA reads TGTGCCAGCAGCACGGACAGTTACAATGAGCAGTTCTTC. Translation: CASSTDSYNEQFF. The J gene is TRBJ2-1, the V gene TRBV5-4; a possible D gene is TRBD1 (6 bases). Germline-derived CDR1 and CDR2 are SGHNT and YYREEE (reference sequence). This CDR3 region has 13 residues. Deletions cut 4 bases from V and 4 bases from J, with 9 bases between.

This chain links TRBV5-6 with TRBJ1-3; D remains unclear. The CDR3 is made up of 15 amino acids. Trimming removed 6 bases at V and 2 bases at J, with 15 bases between. The germline gives CDR1 SGHDT, CDR2 YYEEEE. CDR3 DNA sequence: TGTGCCAGCACCAAAATCCAAAACACTGGAAACACCATATATTTT. It is translated as CASTKIQNTGNTIYF.

V is TRBV2 and J is TRBJ1-4, with TRBD1 identical over 10 bases. Losses at the gene ends were 1 base for V and 8 bases for J; bases not matched to a gene: 1. This CDR3 is built from 14 residues. Germline CDR1 reads SNHLY; CDR2 reads FYNNEI. The CDR3 DNA reads as TGTGCCAGCAGTGAAGGGGACAGGGGCGAAAAACTGTTTTTT. It codes for CASSEGDRGEKLFF.

This rearrangement joins TRBV18 to TRBJ2-2; the D is unclear. CDR1 is KGHSH and CDR2 is LQKENI in the germline V gene. This CDR3 spans 13 amino acids. Deletions cut 3 bases from V and 5 bases from J, with 7 bases between. CDR3 sequence reads: CASSPLLTGELFF. The CDR3 DNA is TGTGCCAGCTCACCCCTACTAACCGGGGAGCTGTTTTTT.

The J gene is TRBJ1-5, the V gene TRBV28; 10 nucleotides match TRBD1. The V gene's germline CDR1 is MDHEN and CDR2 SYDVKM. This CDR3 is 15 amino acids long. Losses at the gene ends were 6 bases for V and 3 bases for J; bases not matched to a gene: 5. DNA of the CDR3: TGTGCCAGCAGACGGACAGGGGGAATCAATCAGCCCCAGCATTTT. It translates to CASRRTGGINQPQHF.

The table lists this clone with a few counts. The CDR3 DNA reads as TGTGCCACAAGTACCAGGGGGCGTACCAATCAGCCCCAGCATTTT. The encoded protein is CATSTRGRTNQPQHF. The gene calls are TRBV15 and TRBJ1-5, with 8 bases matching TRBD1. Germline lookup yields CDR1 LNHNV and CDR2 YYDKDF (reference sequence). J gave up 3 bases and V 9 bases, and 10 bases lay outside the gene matches. The CDR3 extends over 15 amino acids. Full variable domain (missing parts from reference TRBV15 and TRBJ1-5): DAMVIQNPRYQVTQFGKPVTLSCSQTLNHNVMYWYQQKSSQAPKLLFHYYDKDFNNEADTPDNFQSRRPNTSFCFLDIRSPGLGDTAMYLCATSTRGRTNQPQHFGDGTRLSIL.

The chain carries TRBV28 and TRBJ2-3; 7 bases fit TRBD2. CDR1 is MDHEN and CDR2 is SYDVKM in the germline V gene. CDR3 length: 14 residues. J gave up 5 bases and V 6 bases, and 8 bases lay outside the gene matches. CDR3 nucleotide sequence: TGTGCCAGCAGGTCAGCGGGGATGGTAGATACGCAGTATTTT. Amino acids: CASRSAGMVDTQYF.

This chain joins TRBV15 and TRBJ2-1; D possibly corresponds to TRBD1 (6 bases). From germline, CDR1 is LNHNV and CDR2 YYDKDF (reference sequence). The CDR3 contains 14 residues. V was cut by 5 bases and J by 3 bases, with 11 bases left in between. The CDR3, as DNA: TGTGCCACCAGCTTGGGGGCACTCTACAATGAGCAGTTCTTC. Its protein product is CATSLGALYNEQFF.

This clone was seen a few times. V and J are TRBV29-1 and TRBJ1-2; 9 bases map to TRBD1. The CDR3 spans 12 residues. J lost 7 bases, V lost 5 bases, and 5 bases had no gene match. Germline-derived CDR1 and CDR2 are SQVTM and ANQGSEA. The CDR3 DNA reads TGCAGCGTTAATACAGGGGGCCTTGGCTACACCTTC. Translating it yields CSVNTGGLGYTF.

This rearrangement joins TRBV18 to TRBJ1-2, with TRBD1 as a possible D gene (5 bases). The CDR3 sequence is 14 residues long. Germline V gene lookup returns CDR1 KGHSH and CDR2 LQKENI. V lost 2 bases and J 4 bases, leaving 11 bases between the germline ends. CDR3 nucleotide sequence: TGTGCCAGCTCACCAGGAAGAAGGGGCTATGGCTACACCTTC. Its protein is CASSPGRRGYGYTF.

The chain is built from TRBV11-2 and TRBJ2-4, with a tentative D call TRBD2 (5 bases). This CDR3 region has 20 residues. Trimming shortened V by 0 bases and J by 0 bases, and 21 bases separated the two germline ends. In germline, CDR1 is SGHAT, CDR2 FQNNGV. The CDR3 here is CASSLDPTSLGSQAKNIQYF. The CDR3 nucleotides read TGTGCCAGCAGCTTAGACCCTACTAGTTTGGGGTCCCAAGCCAAAAACATTCAGTACTTC.